One and the same sample provided the 12 T cell receptor beta chains below, sequenced in a study of Tregs in tolerant kidney transplant recipients. Measured with immunoSEQ multiplex PCR; TCRdb has only the in-frame clones, and not every one. Among 70,000 to 95,000 clones listed, under 95% were seen once. The sample was Tregs from blood, taken before the transplant. Source of these receptors: a human donor who received a combined kidney and bone marrow transplant.

In DNA, the CDR3 is TGTGCCAGCAGGGGGACTAGCGGAAGCTCCTACAATGAGCAGTTCTTC. This sequence encodes CASRGTSGSSYNEQFF. The J gene is TRBJ2-1, the V gene TRBV2; 11 nucleotides agree with TRBD2. With 6 bases clipped from V and 0 bases from J, the junction kept 4 bases outside the gene matches. The CDR3 is 16 residues long. The germline gives CDR1 SNHLY, CDR2 FYNNEI.

The chain is built from TRBV4-3 and TRBJ1-2, with 10 bases matching TRBD1. Germline assignment: CDR1 LGHNA and CDR2 YSLEER. After removal of 0 bases from V and 8 bases from J, the junction contained 12 bases not matched to a gene. This CDR3 comprises 17 residues. This CDR3 reads CASSQEWDRGRSSGYTF. CDR3 bases: TGCGCCAGCAGCCAAGAGTGGGACAGGGGAAGGTCTAGCGGCTACACCTTC.

The chain combines TRBV19 with TRBJ1-1; D perhaps matches TRBD1 (6 bases). Trimming removed 8 bases at V and 7 bases at J, with 14 bases between. CDR3 length equals 12 residues. Looked up from germline, CDR1 is LNHDA and CDR2 is SQIVND (reference sequence). This chain's CDR3 is CASGPGTREAFF. For the CDR3, the DNA is TGTGCCAGTGGCCCCGGGACACGTGAAGCTTTCTTT.

The chain joins TRBV19 to TRBJ2-3; 10 nucleotides agree with TRBD2. The J segment lost 3 bases and the V segment lost 4 bases, leaving 7 bases of the junction unmatched. Germline CDR1 is LNHDA and CDR2 is SQIVND (reference sequence). CDR3 size: 16 residues. The CDR3 reads CASSRASGSLTDTQYF. The DNA of the CDR3 is TGTGCCAGTAGTAGGGCTAGCGGGAGTTTGACAGATACGCAGTATTTT.

The chain employs TRBV7-2 and TRBJ1-3; 7 bases line up with TRBD1. J gave up 4 bases and V 0 bases, and 0 bases lay outside the gene matches. CDR1 and CDR2 (germline): SGHTA, FQGNSA. The CDR3 is made up of 14 amino acids. DNA of the CDR3: TGTGCCAGCAGCTTAGCAGGGGGCGGAAACACCATATATTTT. Its translation: CASSLAGGGNTIYF.

Points on this clone: Distinct nucleotide sequences in the sample also encode this CDR3. The genes are TRBV7-3 and TRBJ1-1; D is unresolved. CDR1 and CDR2 from the germline V gene are SGHTA and FQGTGA. The CDR3 covers 13 residues. Trimming took 2 bases from V and 2 from J, leaving 6 bases between them. CDR3: CASSLQENTEAFF. As DNA, the CDR3 is TGTGCCAGCAGCTTACAGGAAAACACTGAAGCTTTCTTT.

This clone appeared once. The chain links TRBV7-2 to TRBJ1-1, with D unresolved. The CDR3 covers 13 residues. V was pared by 5 bases and J by 1 base, with 8 bases between. Germline CDR1 is SGHTA and CDR2 is FQGNSA. The CDR3 here is CASSADENTEAFF. The CDR3 bases are TGTGCCAGCAGCGCAGACGAGAACACTGAAGCTTTCTTT.

The chain combines TRBV11-2 with TRBJ2-7, with a tentative D call TRBD2 (7 bases). The V gene lost 3 bases and the J gene lost 4 bases, with 19 bases spanning the gap. Looked up from germline, CDR1 is SGHAT and CDR2 is FQNNGV. This CDR3 is built from 16 residues. CDR3 DNA: TGTGCCAGCAGCTTTGGGGGAGGGGGTGAGTCTTACGAGCAGTACTTC. Translated, it gives CASSFGGGGESYEQYF.

This clone was observed once. J is TRBJ2-5 and V is TRBV7-3; 10 nucleotides line up with TRBD1. The J call is doubtful: the DNA matches TRBJ2-7 better. CDR1 is SGHTA and CDR2 is FQGTGA in the germline V gene. The CDR3 sequence is 17 residues long. CDR3 bases: TGTGCCAGCAGCTTAACGGGTTTGGGACAGGGGAGCTACGAGCAGTACTTC. Encoded protein: CASSLTGLGQGSYEQYF.

The rearrangement links TRBV28 to TRBJ2-3, with 10 bases that match TRBD2. Trimming cost V 3 bases and J 2 bases; bases outside gene matches: 2. Germline V CDR1 and CDR2: MDHEN, SYDVKM. The CDR3 is 15 amino acids. CDR3 DNA sequence: TGTGCCAGCAGTTTCGGACTAGCGGACACAGATACGCAGTATTTT. Protein sequence: CASSFGLADTDTQYF.

This clone occurred a few times. V usage is TRBV6-1 and J usage is TRBJ2-2; TRBD2 matches 11 bases. Trimming removed 3 bases from V and 3 bases from J; junction bases left unmatched: 6. Germline V gene lookup returns CDR1 MNHNS and CDR2 SASEGT. This CDR3 contains 17 residues. As DNA, the CDR3 is TGTGCCAGCAGTGATTTTAGCGGGAGGGCCGACACCGGGGAGCTGTTTTTT. Amino acids: CASSDFSGRADTGELFF.

This chain connects TRBV27 to TRBJ1-6; unclear D gene. Trimming left V 6 bases short and J 3 bases short, with 9 bases between. The CDR3 sequence is 14 residues long. CDR1 is MNHEY and CDR2 is SMNVEV in the germline V gene (reference sequence). DNA for the CDR3: TGTGCCAGCAGACCGGGAGACTATAATTCACCCCTCCACTTT. It translates to CASRPGDYNSPLHF.